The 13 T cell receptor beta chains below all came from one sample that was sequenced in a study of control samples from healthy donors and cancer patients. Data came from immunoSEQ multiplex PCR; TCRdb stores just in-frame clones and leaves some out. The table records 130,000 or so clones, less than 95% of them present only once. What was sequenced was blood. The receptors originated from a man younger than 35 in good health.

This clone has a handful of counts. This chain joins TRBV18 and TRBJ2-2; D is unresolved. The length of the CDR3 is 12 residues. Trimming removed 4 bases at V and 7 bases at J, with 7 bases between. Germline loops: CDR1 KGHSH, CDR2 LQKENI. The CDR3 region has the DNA TGTGCCAGCTCACTTGGGGACGGGGAGCTGTTTTTT. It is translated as CASSLGDGELFF.

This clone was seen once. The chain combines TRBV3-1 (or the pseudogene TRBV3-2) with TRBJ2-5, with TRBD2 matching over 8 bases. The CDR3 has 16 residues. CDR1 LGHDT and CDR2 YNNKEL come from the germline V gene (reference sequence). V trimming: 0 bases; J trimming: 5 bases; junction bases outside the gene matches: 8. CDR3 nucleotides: TGTGCCAGCAGCCAAGATTTCGGGGGGGCTCGGGAGACCCAGTACTTC. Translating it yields CASSQDFGGARETQYF.

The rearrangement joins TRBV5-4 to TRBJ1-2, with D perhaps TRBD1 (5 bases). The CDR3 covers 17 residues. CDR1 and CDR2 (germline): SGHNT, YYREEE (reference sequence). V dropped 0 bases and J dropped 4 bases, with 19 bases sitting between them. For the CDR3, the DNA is TGTGCCAGCAGCTTGGCCGAGGGGACTCTTATTACCTATGGCTACACCTTC. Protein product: CASSLAEGTLITYGYTF.

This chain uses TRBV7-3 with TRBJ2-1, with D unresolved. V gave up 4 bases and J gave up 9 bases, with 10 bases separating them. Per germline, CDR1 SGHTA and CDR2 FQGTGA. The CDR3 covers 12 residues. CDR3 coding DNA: TGTGCCAGCAGCTCCGAGGTGGGTGAGCAGTTCTTC. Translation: CASSSEVGEQFF.

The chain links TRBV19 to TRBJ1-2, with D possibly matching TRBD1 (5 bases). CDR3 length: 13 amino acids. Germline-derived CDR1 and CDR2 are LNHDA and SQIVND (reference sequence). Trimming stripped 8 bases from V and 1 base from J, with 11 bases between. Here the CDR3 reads CASSTGGNYGYTF. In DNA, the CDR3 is TGTGCCAGTTCCACGGGGGGTAACTATGGCTACACCTTC.

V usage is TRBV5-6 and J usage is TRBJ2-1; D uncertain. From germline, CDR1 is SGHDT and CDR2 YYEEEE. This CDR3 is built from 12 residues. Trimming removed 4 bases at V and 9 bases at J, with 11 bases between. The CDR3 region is CASSPRTPEQFF. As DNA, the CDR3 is TGTGCCAGCAGCCCGCGAACCCCTGAGCAGTTCTTC.

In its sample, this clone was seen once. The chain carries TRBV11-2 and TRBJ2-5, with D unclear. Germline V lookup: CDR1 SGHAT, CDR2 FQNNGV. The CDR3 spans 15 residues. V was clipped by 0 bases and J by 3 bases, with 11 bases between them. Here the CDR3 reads CASSLDHRVEETQYF. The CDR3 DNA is TGTGCCAGCAGCTTAGATCACCGGGTTGAAGAGACCCAGTACTTC.

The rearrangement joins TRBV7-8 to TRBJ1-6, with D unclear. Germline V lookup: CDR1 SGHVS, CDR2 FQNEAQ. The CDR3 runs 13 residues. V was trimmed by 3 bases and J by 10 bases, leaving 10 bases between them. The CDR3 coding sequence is TGTGCCAGCAGCTTGGAGGTCTGGTCACCCCTCCACTTT. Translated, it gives CASSLEVWSPLHF.

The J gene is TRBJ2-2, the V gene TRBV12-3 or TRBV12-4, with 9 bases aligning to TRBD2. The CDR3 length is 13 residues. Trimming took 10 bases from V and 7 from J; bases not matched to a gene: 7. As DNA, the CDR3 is TGTGCCACCCAGCGGGGGGCGGGCGGGGAGCTGTTTTTT. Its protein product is CATQRGAGGELFF.

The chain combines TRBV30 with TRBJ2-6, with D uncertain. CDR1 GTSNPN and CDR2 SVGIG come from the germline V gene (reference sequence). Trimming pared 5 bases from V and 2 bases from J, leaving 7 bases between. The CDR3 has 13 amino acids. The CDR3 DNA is TGTGCCTGGTGTTTGGCTGGGGCCAACGTCCTGACTTTC. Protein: CAWCLAGANVLTF. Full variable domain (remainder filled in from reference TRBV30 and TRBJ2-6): SQTIHQWPATLVQPVGSPLSLECTVEGTSNPNLYWYRQAAGRGLQLLFYSVGIGQISSEVPQNLSASRPQDRQFILSSKKLLLSDSGFYLCAWCLAGANVLTFGAGSRLTVL.

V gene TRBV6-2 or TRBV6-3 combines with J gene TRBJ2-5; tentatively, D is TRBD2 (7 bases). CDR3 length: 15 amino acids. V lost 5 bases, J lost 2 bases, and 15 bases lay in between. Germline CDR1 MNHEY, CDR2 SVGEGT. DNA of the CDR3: TGTGCCAGCAGTCCCGAAGGGGGGGATCAAGAGACCCAGTACTTC. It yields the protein CASSPEGGDQETQYF.

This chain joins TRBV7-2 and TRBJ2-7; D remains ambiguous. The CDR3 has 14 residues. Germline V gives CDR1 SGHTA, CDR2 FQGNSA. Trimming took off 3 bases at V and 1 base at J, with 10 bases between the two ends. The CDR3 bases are TGTGCCAGCAGCTTGGCAGGCAGATCCTACGAGCAGTACTTC. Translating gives CASSLAGRSYEQYF.

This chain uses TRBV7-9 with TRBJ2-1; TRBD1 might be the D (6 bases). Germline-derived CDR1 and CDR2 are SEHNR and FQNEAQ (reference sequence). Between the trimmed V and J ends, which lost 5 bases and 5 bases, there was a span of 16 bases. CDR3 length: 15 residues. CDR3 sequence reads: CASSPRGGQNNEQFF. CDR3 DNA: TGTGCCAGCAGCCCACGTGGGGGCCAGAACAATGAGCAGTTCTTC.